The 8 T cell receptor beta chains below come from one sample, sequenced in a study of blood T cell repertoires in COVID-19. Assay: immunoSEQ multiplex PCR; the TCRdb copy retains only in-frame clones and omits some. The table lists fewer than 150,000 clones, 85% to 90% of them singletons. Sequencing input: peripheral blood. The source is a woman in her thirties or forties with acute or convalescent COVID-19.

V usage is TRBV5-5 and J usage is TRBJ1-6; 8 positions agree with TRBD1. The trim removed 6 bases at V and 7 bases at J, leaving 6 bases unmatched. This CDR3 spans 14 amino acids. CDR1 is SGHKS, CDR2 YYEKEE, per germline (reference sequence). The CDR3 coding sequence is TGTGCCAGCACCACAGGGGGTTGGAATTCACCCCTCCACTTT. Amino acid sequence: CASTTGGWNSPLHF.

The rearrangement links TRBV7-8 to TRBJ2-5, with D perhaps matching TRBD1 (5 bases). The CDR3 loop spans 15 amino acids. In germline, CDR1 is SGHVS, CDR2 FQNEAQ. V lost 2 bases, J lost 1 base, and 11 bases lay in between. The CDR3 DNA is TGTGCCAGCAGCTTACAGGGAAATCTCCAAGAGACCCAGTACTTC. This codes for CASSLQGNLQETQYF.

The chain carries TRBV7-9 and TRBJ2-1; D unclear. With 4 bases removed from V and 0 bases from J, the gap between germline ends came to 10 bases. The CDR3 has 15 residues. Germline V lookup: CDR1 SEHNR, CDR2 FQNEAQ (reference sequence). The DNA for the CDR3 is TGTGCCAGCAGCTCCCCGATGAGCTCCTACAATGAGCAGTTCTTC. Residues: CASSSPMSSYNEQFF.

V usage is TRBV14 and J usage is TRBJ1-2; D gene ambiguous. Trimming took 1 base from V and 6 from J, leaving 9 bases between them. Germline values: CDR1 SGHDN, CDR2 FVKESK. This CDR3 region has 13 residues. In DNA, the CDR3 is TGTGCCAGCAGCCAAGCTTCGGGTAATGGCTACACCTTC. This gives the protein CASSQASGNGYTF. The entire variable domain, with the rest obtained from reference TRBV14 and TRBJ1-2, is as follows: EAGVTQFPSHSVIEKGQTVTLRCDPISGHDNLYWYRRVMGKEIKFLLHFVKESKQDESGMPNNRFLAERTGGTYSTLKVQPAELEDSGVYFCASSQASGNGYTFGSGTRLTVV.

This sequence joins TRBV2 and TRBJ1-1; possibly TRBD1 for D (5 bases). This CDR3 has 15 amino acids. Trimming took off 1 base at V and 5 bases at J, with 14 bases between the two ends. Looked up from germline, CDR1 is SNHLY and CDR2 is FYNNEI. CDR3 in DNA: TGTGCCAGCAGTGAAGAACTGGGGCCCAGGACTGAAGCTTTCTTT. Translated: CASSEELGPRTEAFF.

This clone has a single count. At one of its ends the junction is not consistent with the germline gene, which may arise from a read error. The chain recombines TRBV28 with TRBJ2-2, with 8 positions matching TRBD2. Per the germline V gene, CDR1 is MDHEN and CDR2 is SYDVKM. The CDR3 length is 17 residues. The CDR3 spells CASRFAREGQATGELFF. CDR3 nucleotide sequence: TGTGCCAGCCGTTTTGCCCGGGAGGGCCAGGCCACCGGGGAGCTGTTTTTT.

V usage is TRBV3-1 (or the pseudogene TRBV3-2) and J usage is TRBJ1-2; TRBD1 matches at 8 bases. The V and J ends lost 5 bases and 4 bases, in that order; junction bases with no gene match: 3. Looked up from germline, CDR1 is LGHDT and CDR2 is YNNKEL (reference sequence). CDR3 length equals 13 residues. CDR3 sequence: CASSWDRFYGYTF. The CDR3, as DNA: TGTGCCAGCAGCTGGGACAGGTTCTATGGCTACACCTTC.

V gene TRBV10-3 combines with J gene TRBJ1-2; D perhaps matches TRBD1 (6 bases). The CDR3 is 15 residues long. Per germline, CDR1 ENHRY and CDR2 SYGVKD. Trimming removed 6 bases at V and 4 bases at J, with 18 bases between. The CDR3 DNA is TGTGCCATCAGGGACCAAAACAGGGAGGGCTATGGCTACACCTTC. It specifies CAIRDQNREGYGYTF.